Here is one T cell receptor beta chain with its context. What antigen it recognizes has not been identified. No quality values exist for individual bases; no much larger clone is one base distant. CDR1 and CDR2 are read off the germline V gene as LGHNA and YNFKEQ. After removal of 0 bases from V and 4 bases from J, the junction retains 6 bases not matched to a gene. From the cysteine up to the phenylalanine, the CDR3 has a length of 16 residues. Only CDR3 DNA is held: 48 bases, read in frame from base 1. The immunoSEQ Assay, a bias-controlled multiplex PCR, was used to amplify TCRbeta CDR3 regions from genomic DNA. Regarding the original processing steps: The number of nucleated cells in each sample was estimated by amplification of reference gene primers within the assay. To quantify the absolute abundance of each unique TCRbeta CDR3 rearrangement, sequence reads were collapsed and filtered. For each sample, productive Simpson clonality was calculated by taking the square root of Simpson's diversity index across productive rearrangements. What TCRdb holds here is the immuneACCESS table cut down to in-frame rearrangements. Part of the clones is not present; checked against another copy, under half of the missing clones reflect an unresolved V gene, and the others are unexplained. The DNA gave D and trimming, while V, J and clone size come from that table. In all, the sample holds about 94,000 clones, and roughly 80% of those were seen once. 15% to 20% of the sample is held by the ten biggest clonotypes.

Each collaborating institution followed its own protocols to collect whole blood in K2EDTA tubes. Collaborator samples were shipped for TCRbeta analysis as frozen whole blood, isolated PBMCs, or DNA extracted from either sample type. This entry is derived from a study of blood T cell repertoires in COVID-19 (dated by TCRdb to the early 2020s). General notes on the study: Collaborator samples came from the United States, Italy and Spain and covered acute and convalescent phases of COVID-19. Samples were obtained from the ongoing ImmuneRACE study (first 160 participants) and from 1,200 or so subjects provided by 6 global collaborators. The sample metadata nearly always contained a de-identified subject ID, COVID-19 status, age in years and sex. Subjects who had been exposed to COVID-19, were actively infected with it, or had recovered from it provided the deeply sampled blood TCRbeta repertoires that made up the dataset. The material from the prospective study consisted of cDNA or gDNA derived from T cells, B-cell-depleted T cells, or PBMCs. A freely available public database, intended as a resource for researchers studying the immune response to SARS-CoV-2, is where the repertoires were released. Where HLA class I and class II types were available, the types were taken from metadata supplied by the sample provider, not from assay-based typing.

Beyond this particular receptor, the publication reports: The quantity of clinical and demographic metadata differed by source and by participant and was supplied without curation.

The source is a human donor in a cohort sampled during active COVID-19. Sequencing was done on a sample of peripheral blood. The chain couples TRBV4-2 to TRBJ2-7; a stretch of 10 junction bases matches TRBD2. Here the CDR3 is given as CASSQDSSGSRYEQYF. DNA sequence: TGTGCCAGCAGCCAAGATTCTAGCGGGAGCAGGTACGAGCAGTACTTC.